The TCR beta chain under discussion was sequenced for a study of cytomegalovirus exposure and HLA in healthy donors. Sequencing used immunoSEQ multiplex PCR; TCRdb keeps in-frame clones, though not all of them. The repertoire holds approximately 280,000 clones, around 85% seen once, with over 0.95% in the top ten. The germline V gene encodes CDR1 MNHEY and CDR2 SMNVEV (reference sequence). This CDR3 has 15 amino acids. The trim removed 6 bases at V and 0 bases at J, leaving 6 bases unmatched. The material sequenced was PBMCs. This chain connects TRBV27 to TRBJ2-7; 9 bases fit TRBD1. The origin of this receptor is a woman under 30 in good health and CMV-seronegative. CDR3 region: CASSRRTGDSYEQYF. CDR3 bases: TGTGCCAGCAGCCGAAGGACAGGGGACTCCTACGAGCAGTACTTC.